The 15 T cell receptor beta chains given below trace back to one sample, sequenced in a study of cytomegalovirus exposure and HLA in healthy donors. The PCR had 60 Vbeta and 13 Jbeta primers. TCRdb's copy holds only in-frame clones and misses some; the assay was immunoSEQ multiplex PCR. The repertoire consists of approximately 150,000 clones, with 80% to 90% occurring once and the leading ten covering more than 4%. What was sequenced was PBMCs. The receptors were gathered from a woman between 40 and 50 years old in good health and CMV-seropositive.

CDR3 sequence reads: CAWSVSTQETQYF. The CDR3 DNA follows: TGTGCCTGGAGTGTATCCACACAAGAGACCCAGTACTTC. The chain carries TRBV30 and TRBJ2-5; D not certain. The CDR3 consists of 13 residues. Germline V gene sequence: CDR1 GTSNPN, CDR2 SVGIG (reference sequence). Trimming removed 0 bases from V and 2 bases from J, with 7 bases in between.

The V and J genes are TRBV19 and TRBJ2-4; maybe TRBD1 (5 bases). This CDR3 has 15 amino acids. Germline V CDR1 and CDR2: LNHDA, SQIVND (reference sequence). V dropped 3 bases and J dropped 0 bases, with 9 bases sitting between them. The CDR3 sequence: CASSIAREAKNIQYF. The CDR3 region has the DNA TGTGCCAGTAGTATCGCCAGGGAAGCCAAAAACATTCAGTACTTC.

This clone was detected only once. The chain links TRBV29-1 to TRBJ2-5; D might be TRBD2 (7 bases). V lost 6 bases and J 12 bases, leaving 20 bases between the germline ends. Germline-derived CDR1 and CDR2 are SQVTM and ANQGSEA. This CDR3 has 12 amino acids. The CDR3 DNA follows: TGCAGCGTCGGGGGCTCGGGGGAGGGCAAGTACTTC. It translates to CSVGGSGEGKYF.

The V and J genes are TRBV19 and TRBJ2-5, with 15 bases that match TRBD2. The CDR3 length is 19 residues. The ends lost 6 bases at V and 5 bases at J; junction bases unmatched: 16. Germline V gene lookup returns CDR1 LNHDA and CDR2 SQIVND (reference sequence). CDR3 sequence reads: CASRVTDRTSGRAMETQYF. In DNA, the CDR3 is TGTGCCAGTAGAGTGACAGATCGGACTAGCGGGAGGGCCATGGAGACCCAGTACTTC.

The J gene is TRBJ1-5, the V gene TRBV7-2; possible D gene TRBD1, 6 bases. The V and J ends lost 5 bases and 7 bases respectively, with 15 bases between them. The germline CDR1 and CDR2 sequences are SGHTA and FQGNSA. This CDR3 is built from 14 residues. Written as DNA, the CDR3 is TGTGCCAGCAGCCGAGGGACAAGTGCCCAGCCCCAGCATTTT. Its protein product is CASSRGTSAQPQHF.

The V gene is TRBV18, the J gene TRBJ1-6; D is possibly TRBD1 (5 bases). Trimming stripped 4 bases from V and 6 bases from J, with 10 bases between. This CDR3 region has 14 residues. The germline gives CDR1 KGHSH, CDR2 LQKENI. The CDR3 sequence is CASSLDRANSPLHF. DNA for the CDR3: TGTGCCAGCTCACTCGACAGAGCTAATTCACCCCTCCACTTT.

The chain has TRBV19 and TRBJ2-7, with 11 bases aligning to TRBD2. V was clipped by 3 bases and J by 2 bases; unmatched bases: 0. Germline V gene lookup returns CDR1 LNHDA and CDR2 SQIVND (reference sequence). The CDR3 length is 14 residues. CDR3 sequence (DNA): TGTGCCAGTAGTATGGGACTAGCGGCCTACGAGCAGTACTTC. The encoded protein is CASSMGLAAYEQYF.

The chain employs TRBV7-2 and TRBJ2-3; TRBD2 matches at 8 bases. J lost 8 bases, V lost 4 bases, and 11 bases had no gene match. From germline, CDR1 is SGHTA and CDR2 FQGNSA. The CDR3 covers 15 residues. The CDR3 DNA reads TGTGCCAGCAGCTCGACAGCGGGAGAATGGGGTACGCAGTATTTT. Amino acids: CASSSTAGEWGTQYF.

The CDR3 reads CASSLHDRDTNQPQHF. Here the CDR3 DNA reads TGTGCCAGCTCACTCCATGACCGGGACACCAATCAGCCCCAGCATTTT. The chain employs TRBV18 and TRBJ1-5; TRBD1 might be the D (6 bases). In germline, CDR1 is KGHSH, CDR2 LQKENI. CDR3 size: 16 residues. Trimming removed 4 bases at V and 3 bases at J, with 16 bases between.

CDR3 amino acids: CATSEGYLTDTQYF. The CDR3 bases are TGTGCCACCTCGGAGGGGTATCTCACAGATACGCAGTATTTT. V and J are TRBV6-1 and TRBJ2-3; D may be TRBD2 (6 bases). Between the trimmed V and J ends, which lost 10 bases and 2 bases, there was a span of 16 bases. Germline loops: CDR1 MNHNS, CDR2 SASEGT. The CDR3 is made up of 14 amino acids.

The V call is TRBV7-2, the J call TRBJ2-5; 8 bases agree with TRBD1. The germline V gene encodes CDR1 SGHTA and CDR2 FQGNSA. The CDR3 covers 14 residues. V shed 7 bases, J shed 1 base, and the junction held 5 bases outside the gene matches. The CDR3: CASNRQGPQETQYF. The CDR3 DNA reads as TGTGCCAGCAACCGACAGGGGCCCCAAGAGACCCAGTACTTC.

The CDR3, as DNA: TGTGCCAGCAGTCGACTAGCGGGGGGACCCTTCACAGATACGCAGTATTTT. Its translation: CASSRLAGGPFTDTQYF. The V call is TRBV7-9, the J call TRBJ2-3; the match to TRBD2 covers 13 bases. Losses at the gene ends were 6 bases for V and 2 bases for J; bases not matched to a gene: 8. The V gene's germline CDR1 is SEHNR and CDR2 FQNEAQ (reference sequence). The CDR3 contains 17 residues. The full variable domain, completed using reference TRBV7-9 and TRBJ2-3, is DTGVSQNPRHKITKRGQNVTFRCDPISEHNRLYWYRQTLGQGPEFLTYFQNEAQLEKSRLLSDRFSAERPKGSFSTLEIQRTEQGDSAMYLCASSRLAGGPFTDTQYFGPGTRLTVL.

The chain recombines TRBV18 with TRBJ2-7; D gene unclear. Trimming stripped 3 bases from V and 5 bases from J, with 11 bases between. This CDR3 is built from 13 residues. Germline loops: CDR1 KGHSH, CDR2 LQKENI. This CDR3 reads CASSPGGFDEQYF. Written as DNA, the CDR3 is TGTGCCAGCTCACCCGGCGGATTTGACGAGCAGTACTTC.

The CDR3 region is CASSSPSGTYNEQFF. The CDR3 nucleotides are TGCGCCAGCTCCTCTCCTAGCGGAACCTACAATGAGCAGTTCTTC. The chain combines TRBV5-1 with TRBJ2-1; 7 bases line up with TRBD2. CDR1 and CDR2 from the germline V gene are SGHRS and YFSETQ. V dropped 7 bases and J dropped 2; count of bases not matched to a gene: 9. The CDR3 is made up of 15 amino acids. Using reference TRBV5-1 and TRBJ2-1 for the parts outside the CDR3, the full variable domain is KAGVTQTPRYLIKTRGQQVTLSCSPISGHRSVSWYQQTPGQGLQFLFEYFSETQRNKGNFPGRFSGRQFSNSRSEMNVSTLELGDSALYLCASSSPSGTYNEQFFGPGTRLTVL.

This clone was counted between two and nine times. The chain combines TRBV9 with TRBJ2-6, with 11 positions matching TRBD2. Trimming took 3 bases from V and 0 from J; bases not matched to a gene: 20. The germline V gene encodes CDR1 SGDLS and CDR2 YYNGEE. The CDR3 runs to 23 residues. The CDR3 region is CASSAPKGGSGRAFSSGANVLTF. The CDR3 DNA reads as TGTGCCAGCAGCGCACCCAAGGGCGGTAGCGGGAGGGCGTTCAGCTCTGGGGCCAACGTCCTGACTTTC.